This T cell receptor beta chain is drawn from a study of CD8 T cells in ankylosing spondylitis. TCRdb independently ran MiXCR on the 5' RACE reads; one entry per CDR3 protein. This sample has around 120,000 distinct CDR3 sequences, with less than 25% found just once. CDR1 ENHRY and CDR2 SYGVKD come from the germline V gene. The CDR3 has 16 amino acids. Trimming cost V 3 bases and J 5 bases; bases outside gene matches: 9. This clonotype has only one observation. The sequenced sample was synovial fluid, either unsorted or a sorted T cell fraction (not recorded which). The sequence was obtained from a male donor with ankylosing spondylitis. The chain links TRBV10-3 to TRBJ2-5; 10 bases line up with TRBD1. The DNA of the CDR3 is TGTGCCATCAGTGAACCCCTGACAGGGGGCTTTGAGACCCAGTACTTC. Translated, it gives CAISEPLTGGFETQYF.